These 14 T cell receptor beta chains originate from one sample sequenced in a study of cytomegalovirus exposure and HLA in healthy donors. 13 Jbeta primers and 60 Vbeta primers were used for the PCR. The method was immunoSEQ multiplex PCR; TCRdb's version includes in-frame clones alone and lacks a portion of them. The table shows over 150,000 clones, with 84% occurring only once. Sequencing was carried out using PBMCs. These TCRs come from a boy younger than 10 in good health and CMV-seronegative.

The rearrangement uses TRBV6-6 and TRBJ2-5; 9 bases match TRBD1. The germline gives CDR1 MNHNY, CDR2 SVGAGI (reference sequence). CDR3 size: 15 residues. V lost 2 bases, J lost 5 bases, and 6 bases stayed unmatched. In DNA, the CDR3 is TGTGCCAGCAGTTACCCGGGACAGGGTTCCGAGACCCAGTACTTC. Protein sequence: CASSYPGQGSETQYF.

The chain links TRBV5-1 to TRBJ2-1; TRBD2 is a possible D gene (7 bases). The CDR3 loop spans 16 amino acids. Trimming pared 8 bases from V and 2 bases from J, leaving 20 bases between. The germline gives CDR1 SGHRS, CDR2 YFSETQ. CDR3 sequence reads: CARGGATSRTYNEQFF. The CDR3 nucleotides are TGCGCCAGGGGGGGGGCCACTAGCAGGACCTACAATGAGCAGTTCTTC.

The V gene is TRBV30, the J gene TRBJ2-7; TRBD1 is a possible D gene (5 bases). Per germline, CDR1 GTSNPN and CDR2 SVGIG (reference sequence). The CDR3 sequence is 13 residues long. Trimming removed 3 bases at V and 3 bases at J, with 12 bases between. The DNA for the CDR3 is TGTGCCTGGAGCTCTGGGGCATTCTACGAGCAGTACTTC. It translates to CAWSSGAFYEQYF.

This chain connects TRBV6-6 to TRBJ2-5; 9 nucleotides line up with TRBD1. Matching the DNA end better, TRBJ2-7 makes the J call doubtful. This CDR3 has 14 amino acids. Per the germline V gene, CDR1 is MNHNY and CDR2 is SVGAGI (reference sequence). The CDR3 here is CASSYSTGGYEQYF. CDR3 sequence (DNA): TGTGCCAGCAGTTACTCGACAGGGGGCTACGAGCAGTACTTC.

Worth noting for this clone: The sample contains more than one DNA sequence encoding this CDR3. The chain is built from TRBV19 and TRBJ2-1; perhaps TRBD1 as D (6 bases). The CDR3 runs 13 residues. In germline, CDR1 is LNHDA, CDR2 SQIVND (reference sequence). V lost 3 bases to trimming and J lost 6 bases, with 9 bases between them. The CDR3 nucleotides read TGTGCCAGTAGTATCAAAGGGGGCAATGAGCAGTTCTTC. This sequence encodes CASSIKGGNEQFF.

V usage is TRBV6-5 and J usage is TRBJ1-5; 9 bases agree with TRBD1. The CDR3 has 13 residues. From germline, CDR1 is MNHEY and CDR2 SVGAGI. J was trimmed by 8 bases and V by 4 bases; bases with no gene match: 3. CDR3 region: CASSSDRGKPQHF. As DNA, the CDR3 is TGTGCCAGCAGTTCGGACAGGGGAAAGCCCCAGCATTTT.

This clone was counted a single time. The rearrangement uses TRBV5-1 and TRBJ1-1; no firm D call. Per the germline V gene, CDR1 is SGHRS and CDR2 is YFSETQ. The CDR3 length is 16 residues. With 5 bases removed from V and 6 bases from J, the gap between germline ends came to 23 bases. The CDR3 sequence is CASRYSVGFLTAEAFF. CDR3 DNA sequence: TGCGCCAGCAGATACTCCGTGGGCTTTCTAACCGCTGAAGCTTTCTTT.

The rearrangement links TRBV28 to TRBJ2-1; 7 bases align to TRBD2. This CDR3 is built from 15 residues. V gave up 5 bases and J gave up 6 bases; unmatched junction bases: 10. CDR1 and CDR2 (germline): MDHEN, SYDVKM. The CDR3 spells CASSGLGGPGNEQFF. Here the CDR3 DNA reads TGTGCCAGCAGTGGCCTGGGAGGGCCTGGCAATGAGCAGTTCTTC. Using reference TRBV28 and TRBJ2-1 for the parts outside the CDR3, the full variable domain is DVKVTQSSRYLVKRTGEKVFLECVQDMDHENMFWYRQDPGLGLRLIYFSYDVKMKEKGDIPEGYSVSREKKERFSLILESASTNQTSMYLCASSGLGGPGNEQFFGPGTRLTVL.

The chain recombines TRBV7-5 with TRBJ2-3; the table's D call of TRBD1 was not tested on the DNA. TRBV7-5 is reported as a pseudogene. The length of the CDR3 is 15 residues. This CDR3 reads CVRSSTGFDTDTQYF. For the CDR3, the DNA is TGTGTCAGAAGCTCGACAGGGTTTGACACAGATACGCAGTATTTT.

The chain carries TRBV29-1 and TRBJ2-3; 8 nucleotides line up with TRBD1. After removal of 7 bases from V and 5 bases from J, the junction contained 5 bases not matched to a gene. This CDR3 contains 12 residues. CDR1 is SQVTM, CDR2 ANQGSEA, per germline. CDR3 amino acids: CSASGQGDTQYF. Here the CDR3 DNA reads TGCAGCGCATCCGGACAGGGAGATACGCAGTATTTT.

Here the CDR3 reads CASSLQGGGVSGTYF. DNA for the CDR3: TGTGCCAGCAGCTTGCAGGGAGGTGGGGTTAGCGGAACGTACTTC. V gene TRBV5-8 combines with J gene TRBJ2-5, with D possibly matching TRBD2 (6 bases). Germline CDR1 reads SGHTS; CDR2 reads YDEGEE. This CDR3 spans 15 amino acids. V was clipped by 1 base and J by 13 bases, with 23 bases between them.

The rearrangement links TRBV7-9 to TRBJ2-5; TRBD2 matches at 7 bases. Germline V gives CDR1 SEHNR, CDR2 FQNEAQ (reference sequence). With V trimmed by 10 bases and J by 3 bases, 8 bases remained unmatched. The CDR3 contains 13 residues. CDR3 in DNA: TGTGCCACCCAAAAGGGGAGGGAAGAGACCCAGTACTTC. This sequence encodes CATQKGREETQYF.

The V and J genes are TRBV19 and TRBJ2-3, with 9 positions matching TRBD2. J lost 4 bases, V lost 8 bases, and 4 bases had no gene match. Germline assignment: CDR1 LNHDA and CDR2 SQIVND (reference sequence). The CDR3 spans 13 residues. The DNA of the CDR3 is TGTGCCAGTGGTGGCGGGAGGGCAGATACGCAGTATTTT. It specifies CASGGGRADTQYF.

The chain links TRBV5-4 to TRBJ2-1; perhaps TRBD2 as D (6 bases). This CDR3 comprises 15 residues. Between the trimmed V and J ends, which lost 5 bases and 2 bases, there was a span of 14 bases. CDR1 is SGHNT, CDR2 YYREEE, per germline (reference sequence). In nucleotides, the CDR3 is TGTGCCAGCAGTAGTGGGACTGGTGCCTACAATGAGCAGTTCTTC. It yields the protein CASSSGTGAYNEQFF.